Each of the 22 T cell receptor beta chains below was sequenced from the same sample in a study of glioma-infiltrating T cells. Amplification of TCR alpha and beta CDR3 regions from RNA used iRepertoire nested multiplex PCR. MiXCR was run by TCRdb on the multiplex PCR reads, yielding one entry per CDR3 protein. In the table there are 100,000 to 150,000 distinct CDR3 sequences, more than 20% of which are singletons. The sequencing sample was made of glioma tissue, nonneoplastic brain tissue, or PBMCs (not recorded which). All receptors derive from a human donor with low-grade glioma or glioblastoma, undergoing nonglioma brain surgery, or in good health (not recorded which).

This clonotype has just a few counts. This chain links TRBV5-1 with TRBJ2-2, with 7 bases lining up with TRBD1. V was pared by 7 bases and J by 0 bases, with 6 bases of the junction left unmatched. This CDR3 has 15 amino acids. The germline CDR1 and CDR2 sequences are SGHRS and YFSETQ. The CDR3 loop is CASARGTANTGELFF. CDR3 DNA sequence: TGCGCCAGCGCACGAGGGACAGCGAACACCGGGGAGCTGTTTTTT.

This clonotype was seen only a few times. The gene calls are TRBV2 and TRBJ2-5; 8 bases are a match to TRBD1. The CDR3 consists of 14 residues. Trimming at V came to 8 bases and at J to 0 bases, leaving 5 bases not matched to a gene. Germline loops: CDR1 SNHLY, CDR2 FYNNEI. As DNA, the CDR3 is TGTGCCAGCGGGGACAGGTCGTACCAAGAGACCCAGTACTTC. It codes for CASGDRSYQETQYF.

This clonotype was detected ten times or more. This chain uses TRBV6-1 with TRBJ1-5; D possibly corresponds to TRBD1 (5 bases). V lost 10 bases, J lost 2 bases, and 15 bases lay in between. The CDR3 runs to 14 residues. The germline V gene has CDR1 MNHNS and CDR2 SASEGT. CDR3 amino acids: CATSFWGGNQPQHF. The CDR3 DNA sequence: TGTGCCACTAGTTTCTGGGGGGGCAATCAGCCCCAGCATTTT.

The CDR3 DNA reads as TGTGCCAGCAGTGAACGCGGACAGGGGAACTATGGCTACACCTTC. This encodes CASSERGQGNYGYTF. The V call is TRBV2, the J call TRBJ1-2, with 9 positions matching TRBD1. Germline CDR1 is SNHLY and CDR2 is FYNNEI. The CDR3 runs to 15 residues. With 2 bases clipped from V and 2 bases from J, the junction kept 3 bases outside the gene matches.

The gene calls are TRBV29-1 and TRBJ1-2; 9 bases align to TRBD1. Germline CDR1 and CDR2: SQVTM and ANQGSEA. The junction had 7 bases not matched to a gene; V was cut back by 3 bases and J by 8 bases. The length of the CDR3 is 13 residues. Here the CDR3 DNA reads TGCAGCGTTGATCTACAGGGGGCAAACGGCTACACCTTC. This gives the protein CSVDLQGANGYTF. Using reference TRBV29-1 and TRBJ1-2 for the parts outside the CDR3, the full variable domain is SAVISQKPSRDICQRGTSLTIQCQVDSQVTMMFWYRQQPGQSLTLIATANQGSEATYESGFVIDKFPISRPNLTFSTLTVSNMSPEDSSIYLCSVDLQGANGYTFGSGTRLTVV.

This clonotype was seen just once. This chain joins TRBV10-2 and TRBJ1-6; TRBD1 might be the D (5 bases). The CDR3 is 19 residues long. V lost 0 bases and J lost 6, with 21 bases in between. CDR1 and CDR2 from the germline V gene are WSHSY and SAAADI. CDR3 coding DNA: TGCGCCAGCAGTGAGTCGGGGCAGTCCTCCCTCCTCTCTAATTCACCCCTCCACTTT. It encodes CASSESGQSSLLSNSPLHF.

At least ten counts were recorded for this clonotype. J is TRBJ1-4 and V is TRBV12-3 or TRBV12-4; 8 nucleotides line up with TRBD1. CDR3 size: 14 residues. The junction had 7 bases not matched to a gene; V was cut back by 5 bases and J by 8 bases. CDR3 sequence (DNA): TGTGCCAGCAGTACTCAGGGGACAGGAGAAAAACTGTTTTTT. This sequence encodes CASSTQGTGEKLFF.

This clonotype was seen at least ten times. The chain has TRBV20-1 and TRBJ1-2, with TRBD1 as a possible D gene (6 bases). Germline CDR1 reads DFQATT; CDR2 reads SNEGSKA (reference sequence). Trimming took 0 bases from V and 1 from J, leaving 15 bases between them. The CDR3 has 16 residues. The CDR3: CSARDSPGAINYGYTF. As DNA, the CDR3 is TGCAGTGCTAGAGATTCGCCAGGGGCGATTAACTATGGCTACACCTTC.

This clonotype was seen only a few times. The chain is built from TRBV15 and TRBJ2-5; 7 positions agree with TRBD2. Germline CDR1 reads LNHNV; CDR2 reads YYDKDF (reference sequence). The ends lost 3 bases at V and 7 bases at J; junction bases unmatched: 11. This CDR3 is built from 15 residues. The CDR3: CATSSPRDQRGTQYF. The CDR3 DNA sequence: TGTGCCACCAGCAGCCCCAGGGACCAGCGGGGGACCCAGTACTTC.

This clonotype was detected only once. The J gene is TRBJ2-2, the V gene TRBV11-2, with D perhaps being TRBD1 or TRBD2 (5 bases each). CDR1 and CDR2 from the germline V gene are SGHAT and FQNNGV. Trimming took off 1 base at V and 6 bases at J, with 12 bases between the two ends. This CDR3 has 15 residues. DNA of the CDR3: TGTGCCAGCAGCTTAGTTGGGGGAAGGGCCGGGGAGCTGTTTTTT. Translation gives CASSLVGGRAGELFF.

This clonotype turned up a few times. The chain is built from TRBV11-2 and TRBJ2-1, with TRBD2 matching 10 bases. The germline gives CDR1 SGHAT, CDR2 FQNNGV. V lost 0 bases, J lost 2 bases, and 1 base stayed unmatched. CDR3 length equals 16 residues. CDR3 bases: TGTGCCAGCAGCTTAGAGAGCGGGGGGGCCTACAATGAGCAGTTCTTC. Translation gives CASSLESGGAYNEQFF. The full variable domain, its missing parts supplied by reference TRBV11-2 and TRBJ2-1, is EAGVAQSPRYKIIEKRQSVAFWCNPISGHATLYWYQQILGQGPKLLIQFQNNGVVDDSQLPKDRFSAERLKGVDSTLKIQPAKLEDSAVYLCASSLESGGAYNEQFFGPGTRLTVL.

This clonotype has ten or more counts. J is TRBJ1-2 and V is TRBV27; D remains unclear. V lost 6 bases and J lost 4, with 18 bases in between. The CDR3 spans 15 residues. CDR1 and CDR2 (germline): MNHEY, SMNVEV (reference sequence). The CDR3 DNA reads as TGTGCCAGCAGGCCACCTGGCAGGTCGTCCTATGGCTACACCTTC. This encodes CASRPPGRSSYGYTF.

Points on this clonotype: Given a much more abundant clone one base away, this may be a read error. J is TRBJ2-2 and V is TRBV6-2 or TRBV6-3; 8 nucleotides match TRBD1. CDR1 and CDR2 from the germline V gene are MNHEY and SVGEGT. This CDR3 has 15 amino acids. The CDR3, as DNA: TGTGCCAGCAGTCCCCGGACAGGGCACACCGGGGAGCCGTTTTTT. Translation gives CASSPRTGHTGEPFF.

This clonotype was recorded a few times. This sequence joins TRBV11-2 and TRBJ1-6, with 12 bases lining up with TRBD1. CDR3 length: 17 amino acids. V lost 5 bases to trimming and J lost 7 bases; unmatched junction nucleotides: 9. Looked up from germline, CDR1 is SGHAT and CDR2 is FQNNGV. The CDR3 protein is CASSRGTGGQGNSPLHF. As DNA, the CDR3 is TGTGCCAGCAGCCGAGGGACAGGGGGCCAAGGGAATTCACCCCTCCACTTT.

This chain uses TRBV5-1 with TRBJ1-1; 8 bases map to TRBD1. Trimming cost V 3 bases and J 0 bases; bases outside gene matches: 1. Germline V gene sequence: CDR1 SGHRS, CDR2 YFSETQ. This CDR3 comprises 14 residues. In nucleotides, the CDR3 is TGCGCCAGCAGCTGGACAGGGATGAACACTGAAGCTTTCTTT. As protein: CASSWTGMNTEAFF.

This clonotype has a count of ten or more. The V call is TRBV2, the J call TRBJ2-3; either TRBD1 or TRBD2 may fit D (6 bases each). Trimming took 6 bases from V and 2 from J, leaving 12 bases between them. Per the germline V gene, CDR1 is SNHLY and CDR2 is FYNNEI. The CDR3 extends over 14 amino acids. In nucleotides, the CDR3 is TGTGCCAGCAGCCCCGGGGGCCTCACAGATACGCAGTATTTT. Translating it yields CASSPGGLTDTQYF.

Only a few counts were recorded for this clonotype. The chain recombines TRBV19 with TRBJ1-1; D is possibly TRBD1 (5 bases). Germline CDR1 and CDR2: LNHDA and SQIVND (reference sequence). This CDR3 region has 13 residues. The germline V and J ends were trimmed by 10 bases and 3 bases, with 15 bases remaining between them. In DNA, the CDR3 is TGTGCCACAGGGTGGACAAGAGACACTGAAGCTTTCTTT. This translates into CATGWTRDTEAFF.

This clonotype was counted a few times. V and J are TRBV5-4 and TRBJ2-1; D is possibly TRBD2 (6 bases). CDR1 is SGHNT, CDR2 YYREEE, per germline (reference sequence). V lost 4 bases and J lost 4, with 15 bases in between. There are 15 residues in the CDR3. The CDR3 region has the DNA TGTGCCAGCAGCCCGGCGGGGACCCAGTACAATGAGCAGTTCTTC. Translation gives CASSPAGTQYNEQFF.

V is TRBV20-1 and J is TRBJ2-5; 7 nucleotides align to TRBD1. Germline CDR1 DFQATT, CDR2 SNEGSKA (reference sequence). V lost 0 bases to trimming and J lost 2 bases; unmatched junction nucleotides: 6. The CDR3 contains 15 residues. For the CDR3, the DNA is TGCAGTGCTAGAGATCCCAGGGGGATTCAAGAGACCCAGTACTTC. It yields the protein CSARDPRGIQETQYF.

This clonotype was detected many times. The rearrangement uses TRBV4-1 and TRBJ2-3, with 10 bases lining up with TRBD1. The CDR3 is 19 amino acids. V dropped 0 bases and J dropped 4; count of bases not matched to a gene: 13. Germline CDR1 MGHRA, CDR2 YSYEKL. The DNA for the CDR3 is TGCGCCAGCAGCCAAGACGGCCCTTTGGAGGGGACAGGGGCAGATACGCAGTATTTT. Translation: CASSQDGPLEGTGADTQYF.

This clonotype was seen a single time. A much bigger clone sits one base away, suggesting this may be a read error. The chain employs TRBV20-1 and TRBJ1-1; D remains unclear. Germline V gene data show CDR1 as DFQATT and CDR2 as SNEGSKA (reference sequence). CDR3 length: 14 amino acids. The CDR3 protein is CSAREGPASSESFF. The DNA for the CDR3 is TGCAGTGCTAGAGAGGGCCCGGCGAGTAGTGAATCTTTCTTT.

The gene calls are TRBV20-1 and TRBJ1-4; TRBD1 matches at 7 bases. The CDR3 runs to 15 residues. Germline V lookup: CDR1 DFQATT, CDR2 SNEGSKA (reference sequence). J was trimmed by 3 bases and V by 2 bases; bases with no gene match: 6. In DNA, the CDR3 is TGCAGTGCTAGACAAAGACAGGGCTCTAATGAAAAACTGTTTTTT. It is translated as CSARQRQGSNEKLFF.